The 5 T cell receptor beta chains presented below share a single source sample, sequenced in a study of T cells in localized non-small cell lung cancer. Only in-frame clones appear in the TCRdb table, and some are missing; sequencing was by immunoSEQ multiplex PCR. The sample lists 35,000 or so clones, around nine tenths occurring once. Sequenced material: peripheral blood, taken before any cancer treatment. These receptors were collected from a woman between 35 and 70 years old with stage I lung adenocarcinoma.

This clone was seen a few times. This rearrangement joins TRBV10-1 to TRBJ1-1; D gene uncertain. CDR1 is WNHNN and CDR2 is SYGVQD in the germline V gene (reference sequence). V was cut by 5 bases and J by 1 base, with 8 bases left in between. The CDR3 runs to 13 residues. The chain's CDR3 is CASSSDWNTEAFF. The CDR3 DNA sequence: TGCGCCAGCAGTTCGGACTGGAACACTGAAGCTTTCTTT.

V is TRBV6-5 and J is TRBJ2-4; 7 bases agree with TRBD1. CDR1 MNHEY and CDR2 SVGAGI come from the germline V gene. The J segment lost 5 bases and the V segment lost 6 bases, leaving 7 bases of the junction unmatched. The CDR3 totals 14 residues. CDR3 loop: CASSRGDSQNIQYF. The DNA of the CDR3 is TGTGCCAGCAGCCGAGGGGACAGCCAAAACATTCAGTACTTC.

The genes are TRBV11-2 and TRBJ1-1; D ambiguous. The CDR3 spans 15 residues. Germline V gene data show CDR1 as SGHAT and CDR2 as FQNNGV. V lost 4 bases and J lost 4, with 16 bases in between. CDR3 amino acids: CASSSAGFRRTEAFF. CDR3 nucleotides: TGTGCCAGCAGCTCTGCGGGGTTTCGGCGCACTGAAGCTTTCTTT.

The table lists this clone with a count of one. The rearrangement links TRBV5-8 to TRBJ2-3, with D possibly matching TRBD2 (6 bases). Germline V gene data show CDR1 as SGHTS and CDR2 as YDEGEE. V was pared by 4 bases and J by 5 bases, with 17 bases between. The CDR3 sequence is 15 residues long. The CDR3 loop is CASSPLAGRIDTQYF. CDR3 DNA: TGTGCCAGCAGCCCTCTCGCAGGGAGGATAGATACGCAGTATTTT.

The rearrangement links TRBV7-3 to TRBJ2-7; D is unresolved. Trimming shortened V by 3 bases and J by 4 bases, and 28 bases separated the two germline ends. CDR3 length: 19 residues. Germline CDR1 is SGHTA and CDR2 is FQGTGA. CDR3 nucleotide sequence: TGTGCCAGCAGCTTTAAAGAACAGAGAAGCCGCCTACGAAATTACGAGCAGTACTTC. Protein: CASSFKEQRSRLRNYEQYF.